The 11 T cell receptor beta chains given below trace back to one sample, sequenced in a study of Graves' ophthalmopathy and Graves' hyperthyroidism. Using RNA transcripts, the TCR beta CDR3 regions were amplified. In the first round, RT-PCR was carried out with HTBI primers, and a multiplex PCR formed the second round. MiXCR was run by TCRdb on the multiplex PCR reads, yielding one entry per CDR3 protein. The sample carries about 640,000 distinct CDR3 sequences, more than 40% recorded once. Sequencing used peripheral blood. All receptors come from an adult man with Graves' ophthalmopathy.

V gene TRBV25-1 combines with J gene TRBJ1-3; TRBD1 matches at 10 bases. V lost 1 base, J lost 6 bases, and 6 bases stayed unmatched. Germline CDR1 MGHDK, CDR2 SYGVNS. CDR3 length: 16 residues. The CDR3 reads CASSESGQGVTNTIYF. CDR3 sequence (DNA): TGTGCCAGCAGTGAATCAGGACAGGGGGTAACAAACACCATATATTTT.

The rearrangement uses TRBV2 and TRBJ2-6, with D tentatively TRBD1 or TRBD2 (5 bases each). The CDR3 runs to 16 residues. In germline, CDR1 is SNHLY, CDR2 FYNNEI. V gave up 8 bases and J gave up 3 bases, with 17 bases separating them. CDR3 in DNA: TGTGCCAGCTTGGGGACCCTCACCGATGGGGCCAACGTCCTGACTTTC. This codes for CASLGTLTDGANVLTF. The full variable domain, completed using reference TRBV2 and TRBJ2-6, is EPEVTQTPSHQVTQMGQEVILRCVPISNHLYFYWYRQILGQKVEFLVSFYNNEISEKSEIFDDQFSVERPDGSNFTLKIRSTKLEDSAMYFCASLGTLTDGANVLTFGAGSRLTVL.

This clonotype occurred a few times. The CDR3 loop reads CASSSMAIIETQYF. The CDR3 region has the DNA TGTGCCAGCAGCTCCATGGCGATTATAGAGACCCAGTACTTC. The chain joins TRBV7-2 to TRBJ2-5; D ambiguous. The CDR3 extends over 14 amino acids. The germline V gene encodes CDR1 SGHTA and CDR2 FQGNSA. V lost 4 bases to trimming and J lost 4 bases, with 13 bases between them.

V is TRBV12-3 or TRBV12-4 and J is TRBJ1-2, with 9 bases that match TRBD1. There are 15 residues in the CDR3. V was clipped by 5 bases and J by 2 bases; unmatched bases: 6. The CDR3 here is CASSIGQGSNYGYTF. The CDR3 DNA sequence: TGTGCCAGCAGTATAGGACAGGGGTCGAACTATGGCTACACCTTC.

This clonotype was seen only a few times. The chain combines TRBV7-6 with TRBJ1-1; TRBD1 agrees at 7 bases. The germline gives CDR1 SGHVS, CDR2 FNYEAQ. CDR3 length: 18 amino acids. V was pared by 1 base and J by 1 base, with 12 bases of the junction left unmatched. CDR3 in amino acids: CASSLGQGLSEANTEAFF. The CDR3 bases are TGTGCCAGCAGCTTAGGACAGGGCTTGAGTGAGGCGAACACTGAAGCTTTCTTT.

V is TRBV15 and J is TRBJ2-1; no reliable D call. The V gene lost 4 bases and the J gene lost 0 bases, with 13 bases spanning the gap. CDR1 and CDR2 (germline): LNHNV, YYDKDF (reference sequence). The CDR3 spans 16 residues. The CDR3 DNA sequence: TGTGCCACCAGCAACTTGGGTAGGACCTCCTACAATGAGCAGTTCTTC. It codes for CATSNLGRTSYNEQFF.

This clonotype was observed at least ten times. This chain uses TRBV10-3 with TRBJ1-5; maybe TRBD1 (6 bases). Trimming removed 0 bases from V and 3 bases from J, with 12 bases in between. Germline CDR1 reads ENHRY; CDR2 reads SYGVKD. The CDR3 is 16 residues long. CDR3 loop: CAISESLGQYNQPQHF. The CDR3 nucleotides are TGTGCCATCAGTGAGTCTTTAGGACAGTACAATCAGCCCCAGCATTTT.

There are many counts of this clonotype. The J gene is TRBJ2-6, the V gene TRBV9, with 9 bases fitting TRBD1. Germline V gene data show CDR1 as SGDLS and CDR2 as YYNGEE. V lost 7 bases, J lost 3 bases, and 5 bases stayed unmatched. The CDR3 runs 15 residues. The CDR3 here is CASGTGFSGANVLTF. CDR3 DNA sequence: TGTGCCAGCGGGACAGGGTTCAGTGGGGCCAACGTCCTGACTTTC.

The V and J genes are TRBV12-1 and TRBJ1-1; the table names TRBD1, a call not compared with the DNA. TRBV12-1 is tagged as a pseudogene. The CDR3 has 16 amino acids. The CDR3 spells CASSFRQGGPEGLAFF. As DNA, the CDR3 is TGTGCCAGCAGCTTTAGACAGGGGGGCCCCGAGGGGTTAGCTTTCTTT.

There are a few counts of this clonotype. This chain uses TRBV7-9 with TRBJ2-2, with D maybe TRBD2 (5 bases). Germline-derived CDR1 and CDR2 are SEHNR and FQNEAQ (reference sequence). Trimming left V 1 base short and J 4 bases short, with 10 bases between. The CDR3 has 15 amino acids. The CDR3 region has the DNA TGTGCCAGCAGCTTAGAACCCGGGATCACCGGGGAGCTGTTTTTT. Translated: CASSLEPGITGELFF.

This clonotype was seen just once. The V call is TRBV29-1, the J call TRBJ1-1; tentative D call: TRBD1 (5 bases). Deletions cut 6 bases from V and 0 bases from J, with 14 bases between. The CDR3 consists of 14 residues. Germline CDR1 is SQVTM and CDR2 is ANQGSEA. CDR3 bases: TGCAGCGTAGACGGCAGACAGTTGAACACTGAAGCTTTCTTT. Its protein is CSVDGRQLNTEAFF.